The rows below give T cell receptor beta chains drawn from one sample of a study of cytomegalovirus exposure and HLA in healthy donors. Some clones are missing from TCRdb's copy, which holds only in-frame ones; the method was immunoSEQ multiplex PCR. This table has some 170,000 clones, about 69% appearing once. The specimen was PBMCs. The receptors derive from a human donor in good health. Both conserved end residues are trimmed from each CDR3. The order of the fields is V gene, D gene, J gene, CDR3 protein. D genes are given only for firm matches.

V gene: TRBV2
D gene: TRBD1
J gene: TRBJ1-6
CDR3 protein: ASSERSGGNSPLH

V gene: TRBV5-4
D gene: .
J gene: TRBJ1-1
CDR3 protein: ASSLRQVMNTEAF

V gene: TRBV9
D gene: TRBD2
J gene: TRBJ2-1
CDR3 protein: ASSVGSGGAREQF

V gene: TRBV14
D gene: TRBD1
J gene: TRBJ2-2
CDR3 protein: ASSQGQGIKRGELF

V gene: TRBV13
D gene: TRBD2
J gene: TRBJ2-7
CDR3 protein: ASSLGGLAGGTYEQY

V gene: TRBV6-6
D gene: .
J gene: TRBJ2-2
CDR3 protein: ASNQGLMAGELF

V gene: TRBV5-1
D gene: TRBD1
J gene: TRBJ1-1
CDR3 protein: ASSWKGQGASGTEAF

V gene: TRBV5-4
D gene: TRBD2
J gene: TRBJ2-3
CDR3 protein: ASSLGAGRTDTQY

V gene: TRBV7-3
D gene: .
J gene: TRBJ2-1
CDR3 protein: ASSLTYGGAPDNEQF

V gene: TRBV7-9
D gene: TRBD1
J gene: TRBJ2-7
CDR3 protein: ASSLPSNWTGGTYEQY

V gene: TRBV30
D gene: .
J gene: TRBJ2-5
CDR3 protein: AWSAPRETQY

V gene: TRBV10-3
D gene: TRBD2
J gene: TRBJ2-5
CDR3 protein: AISEGGGVGETQY

V gene: TRBV4-3
D gene: .
J gene: TRBJ1-5
CDR3 protein: ASSQGMEANQPQH

V gene: TRBV5-1
D gene: TRBD1
J gene: TRBJ2-7
CDR3 protein: ASSLLQGARYEQY

V gene: TRBV5-5
D gene: TRBD1
J gene: TRBJ2-7
CDR3 protein: ASRFDRAHEQY